This TCR beta chain was found in a study of T cells in tuberculosis. Looking at the study overall: T cells were selected with CD1B tetramers loaded with glucose monomycolate. Samples predate treatment or fall within its first 7 days.

Produced via immunoSEQ multiplex PCR; TCRdb's table is partial and in-frame only. The sample consists of tens of thousands of clones, 92% of them appearing once. CDR1 MNHEY and CDR2 SMNVEV come from the germline V gene (reference sequence). The CDR3 contains 15 residues. Germline trimming cut 7 bases from V and 3 bases from J; bases unmatched to any gene: 7. Time point given: new active TB diagnosis, blood taken before or within 7 days of starting treatment. Positive smear microscopy and/or M. tuberculosis culture confirmed active disease. This clone appeared once. Its target is not known. Study-wide findings and caveats: GMM-specific TCRs were nearer to active tuberculosis alpha repertoires, suggesting expansion.

The V gene is TRBV27, the J gene TRBJ2-2; 8 bases align to TRBD2. This TCR was recovered from an adult with tuberculosis. The source was PBMCs, collected at tuberculosis diagnosis. CDR3 sequence reads: CASMAGGIDTGELFF. The CDR3 region has the DNA TGTGCCAGCATGGCGGGGGGCATAGACACCGGGGAGCTGTTTTTT.